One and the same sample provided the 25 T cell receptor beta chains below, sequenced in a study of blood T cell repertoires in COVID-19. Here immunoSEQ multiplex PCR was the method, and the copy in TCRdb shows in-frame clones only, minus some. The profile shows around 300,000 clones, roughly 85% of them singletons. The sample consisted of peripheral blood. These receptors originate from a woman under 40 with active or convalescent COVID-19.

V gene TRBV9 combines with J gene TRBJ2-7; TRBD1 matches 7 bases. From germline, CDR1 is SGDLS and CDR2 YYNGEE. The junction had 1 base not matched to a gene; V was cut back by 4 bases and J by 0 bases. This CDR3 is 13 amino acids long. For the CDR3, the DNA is TGTGCCAGCAGCCGGGACAGCTCCTACGAGCAGTACTTC. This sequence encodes CASSRDSSYEQYF.

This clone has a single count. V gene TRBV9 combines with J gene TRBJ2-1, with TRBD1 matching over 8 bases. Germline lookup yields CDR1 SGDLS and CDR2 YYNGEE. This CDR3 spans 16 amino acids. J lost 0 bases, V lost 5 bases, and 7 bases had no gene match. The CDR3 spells CASSEQGAASYNEQFF. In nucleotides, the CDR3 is TGTGCCAGCAGTGAGCAGGGGGCTGCCTCCTACAATGAGCAGTTCTTC.

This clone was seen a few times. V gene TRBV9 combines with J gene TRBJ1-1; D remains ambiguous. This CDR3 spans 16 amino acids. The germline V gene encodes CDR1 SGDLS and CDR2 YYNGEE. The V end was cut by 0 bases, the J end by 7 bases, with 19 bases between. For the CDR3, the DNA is TGTGCCAGCAGCGTAGGGTCGACCCCCGCGGCCGGTGAAGCTTTCTTT. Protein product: CASSVGSTPAAGEAFF.

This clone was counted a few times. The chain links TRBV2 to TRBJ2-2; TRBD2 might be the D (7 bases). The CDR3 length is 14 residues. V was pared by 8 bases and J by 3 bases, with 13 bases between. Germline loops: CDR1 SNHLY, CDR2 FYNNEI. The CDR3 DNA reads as TGTGCCAGCGGGGGGGCCCTCGACACCGGGGAGCTGTTTTTT. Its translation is CASGGALDTGELFF.

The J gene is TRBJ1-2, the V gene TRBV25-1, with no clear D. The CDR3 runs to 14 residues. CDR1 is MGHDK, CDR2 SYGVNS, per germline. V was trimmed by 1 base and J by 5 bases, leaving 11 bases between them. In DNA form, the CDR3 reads TGTGCCAGCAGTGAATTCAGAACAGATTATGGCTACACCTTC. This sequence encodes CASSEFRTDYGYTF.

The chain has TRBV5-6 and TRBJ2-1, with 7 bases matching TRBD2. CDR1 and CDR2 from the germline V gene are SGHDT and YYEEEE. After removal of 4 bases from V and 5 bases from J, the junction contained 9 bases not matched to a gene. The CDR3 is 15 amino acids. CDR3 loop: CASSLRVAGDNEQFF. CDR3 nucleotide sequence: TGTGCCAGCAGCCTCCGGGTGGCGGGGGACAATGAGCAGTTCTTC.

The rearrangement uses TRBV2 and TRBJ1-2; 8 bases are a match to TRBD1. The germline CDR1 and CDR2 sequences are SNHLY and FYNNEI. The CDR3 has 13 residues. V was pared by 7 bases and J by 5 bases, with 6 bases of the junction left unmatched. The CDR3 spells CASNAGGTYGYTF. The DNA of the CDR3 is TGTGCCAGCAACGCAGGGGGCACTTATGGCTACACCTTC.

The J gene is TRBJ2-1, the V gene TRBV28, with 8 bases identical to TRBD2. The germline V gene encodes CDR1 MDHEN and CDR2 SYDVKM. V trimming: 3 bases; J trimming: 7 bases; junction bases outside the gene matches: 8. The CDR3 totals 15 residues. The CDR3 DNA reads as TGTGCCAGCAGTTTCTTTCGGGGGGGAGGTAATGAGCAGTTCTTC. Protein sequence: CASSFFRGGGNEQFF.

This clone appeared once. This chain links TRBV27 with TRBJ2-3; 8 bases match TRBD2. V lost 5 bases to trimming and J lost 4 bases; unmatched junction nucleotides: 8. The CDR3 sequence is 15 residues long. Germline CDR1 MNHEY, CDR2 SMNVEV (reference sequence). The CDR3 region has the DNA TGTGCCAGCAGTCCCTGGACTAGCCAGCCAGATACGCAGTATTTT. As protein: CASSPWTSQPDTQYF.

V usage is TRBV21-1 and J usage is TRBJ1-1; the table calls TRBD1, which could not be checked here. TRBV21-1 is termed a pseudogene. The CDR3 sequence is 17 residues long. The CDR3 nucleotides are TGTGCCAGCAGCAAAGAGTCCAGGGTAGGATTTCGGACTGAAGCTTTCTTT. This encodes CASSKESRVGFRTEAFF.

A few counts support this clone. The CDR3 is CASSQDGGAGANVLTF. DNA for the CDR3: TGTGCCAGCAGCCAAGATGGGGGGGCTGGGGCCAACGTCCTGACTTTC. The gene calls are TRBV4-2 and TRBJ2-6, with 7 bases matching TRBD2. The germline V gene encodes CDR1 LGHNA and CDR2 YNFKEQ. The CDR3 sequence is 16 residues long. V was clipped by 0 bases and J by 2 bases; unmatched bases: 1.

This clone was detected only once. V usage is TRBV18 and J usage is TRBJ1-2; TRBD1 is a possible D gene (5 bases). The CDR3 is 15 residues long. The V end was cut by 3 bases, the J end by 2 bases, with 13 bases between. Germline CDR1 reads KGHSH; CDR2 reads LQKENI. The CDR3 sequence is CASSPIQGGNYGYTF. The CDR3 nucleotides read TGTGCCAGCTCACCCATCCAGGGAGGGAACTATGGCTACACCTTC. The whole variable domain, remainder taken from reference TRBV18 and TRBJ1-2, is NAGVMQNPRHLVRRRGQEARLRCSPMKGHSHVYWYRQLPEEGLKFMVYLQKENIIDESGMPKERFSAEFPKEGPSILRIQQVVRGDSAAYFCASSPIQGGNYGYTFGSGTRLTVV.

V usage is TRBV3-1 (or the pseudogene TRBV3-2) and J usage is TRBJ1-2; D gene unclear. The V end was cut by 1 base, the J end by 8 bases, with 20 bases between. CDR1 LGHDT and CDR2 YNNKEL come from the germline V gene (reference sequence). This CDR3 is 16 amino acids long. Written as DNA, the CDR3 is TGTGCCAGCAGCCAAGTACCGGCGCCCGGTCGGGAAGGCTACACCTTC. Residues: CASSQVPAPGREGYTF.

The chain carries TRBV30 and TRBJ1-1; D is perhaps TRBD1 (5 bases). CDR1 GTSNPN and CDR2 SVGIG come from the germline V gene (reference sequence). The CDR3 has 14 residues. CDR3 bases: TGTGCTTTCCAAAAAGGACACAAGAACACTGAAGCTTTCTTT. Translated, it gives CAFQKGHKNTEAFF.

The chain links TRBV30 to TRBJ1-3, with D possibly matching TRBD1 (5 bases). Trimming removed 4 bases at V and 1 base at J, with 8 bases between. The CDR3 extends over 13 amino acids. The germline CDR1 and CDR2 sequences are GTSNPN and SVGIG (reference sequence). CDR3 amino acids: CAWKRTSGNTIYF. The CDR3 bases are TGTGCCTGGAAAAGGACATCTGGAAACACCATATATTTT.

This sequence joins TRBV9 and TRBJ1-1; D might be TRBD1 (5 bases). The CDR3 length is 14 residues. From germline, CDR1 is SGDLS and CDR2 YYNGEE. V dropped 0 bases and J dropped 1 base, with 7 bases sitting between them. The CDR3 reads CASSVAGQNTEAFF. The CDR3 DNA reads TGTGCCAGCAGCGTAGCCGGACAGAACACTGAAGCTTTCTTT.

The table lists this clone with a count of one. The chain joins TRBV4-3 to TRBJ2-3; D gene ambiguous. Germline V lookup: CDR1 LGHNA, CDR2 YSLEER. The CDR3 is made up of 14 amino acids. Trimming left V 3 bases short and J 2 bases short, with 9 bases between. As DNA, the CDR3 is TGCGCCAGCAGCCAGGGTCGACACACAGATACGCAGTATTTT. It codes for CASSQGRHTDTQYF.

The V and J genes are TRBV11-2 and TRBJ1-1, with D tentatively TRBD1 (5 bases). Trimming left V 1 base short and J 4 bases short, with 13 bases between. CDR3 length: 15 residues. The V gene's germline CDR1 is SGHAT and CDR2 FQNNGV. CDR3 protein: CASSLGAVGPTEAFF. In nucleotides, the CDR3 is TGTGCCAGCAGCTTAGGGGCCGTGGGGCCCACTGAAGCTTTCTTT.

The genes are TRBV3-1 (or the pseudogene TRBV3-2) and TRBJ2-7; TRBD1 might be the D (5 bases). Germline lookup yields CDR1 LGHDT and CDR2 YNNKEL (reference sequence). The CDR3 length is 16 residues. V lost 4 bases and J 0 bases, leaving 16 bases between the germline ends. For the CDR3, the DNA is TGTGCCAGCAGCCCGTATCAGGGCGCGAGCTCCTACGAGCAGTACTTC. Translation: CASSPYQGASSYEQYF.

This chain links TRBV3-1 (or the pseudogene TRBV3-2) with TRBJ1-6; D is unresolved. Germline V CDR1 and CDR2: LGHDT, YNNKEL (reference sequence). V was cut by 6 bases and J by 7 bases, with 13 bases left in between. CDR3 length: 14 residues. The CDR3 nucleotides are TGTGCCAGCAGTCATGGCCTTGGCAATTCACCCCTCCACTTT. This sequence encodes CASSHGLGNSPLHF.

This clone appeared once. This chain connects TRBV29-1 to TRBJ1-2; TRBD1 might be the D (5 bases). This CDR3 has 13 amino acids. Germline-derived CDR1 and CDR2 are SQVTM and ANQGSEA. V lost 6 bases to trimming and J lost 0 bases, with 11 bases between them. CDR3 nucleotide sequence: TGCAGCGTCAGGACAACAACTAACTATGGCTACACCTTC. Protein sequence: CSVRTTTNYGYTF.

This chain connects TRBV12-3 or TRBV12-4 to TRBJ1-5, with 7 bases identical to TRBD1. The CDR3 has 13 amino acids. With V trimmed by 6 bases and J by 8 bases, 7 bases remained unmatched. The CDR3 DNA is TGTGCCAGCAGCCCCGGGACAGCGGAGCCCCAGCATTTT. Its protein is CASSPGTAEPQHF.

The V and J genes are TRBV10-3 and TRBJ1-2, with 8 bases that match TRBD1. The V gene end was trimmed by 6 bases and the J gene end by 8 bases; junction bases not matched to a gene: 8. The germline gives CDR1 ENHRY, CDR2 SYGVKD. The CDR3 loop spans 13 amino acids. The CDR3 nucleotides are TGTGCCATCAGGGCCGACAGGGGTGGAGGCTACACCTTC. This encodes CAIRADRGGGYTF.

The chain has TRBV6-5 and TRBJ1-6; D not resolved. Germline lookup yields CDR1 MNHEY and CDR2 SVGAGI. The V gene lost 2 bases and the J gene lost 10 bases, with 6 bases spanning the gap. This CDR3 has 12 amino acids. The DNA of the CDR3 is TGTGCCAGCAGTTACCTCGGGTCACCCCTCCACTTT. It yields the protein CASSYLGSPLHF.

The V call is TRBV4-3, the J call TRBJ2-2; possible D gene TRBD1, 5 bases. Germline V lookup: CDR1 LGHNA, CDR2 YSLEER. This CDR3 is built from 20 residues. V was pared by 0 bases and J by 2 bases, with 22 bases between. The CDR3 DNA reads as TGCGCCAGCAGCCAAGATTTGGCAGGGCTAGTCGGTAAAAACACCGGGGAGCTGTTTTTT. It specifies CASSQDLAGLVGKNTGELFF.